The source of this T cell receptor (beta chain) is a study of T cell responses to AZD1222 COVID-19 vaccine. Clones were read by immunoSEQ multiplex PCR, and TCRdb kept only the in-frame ones, dropping some. The profile covers roughly 130,000 clones, with about 90% appearing a single time and 7.5% to 8% taken by the ten largest. In the case of this clone: Its specificity is unknown.

The CDR3 contains 15 residues. V was cut by 0 bases and J by 7 bases, with 13 bases left in between. Per germline, CDR1 ENHRY and CDR2 SYGVKD. The study's findings and limits: White British ancestry dominated among donors, who included more females, and clonal diversity was possibly underestimated. Spike as a whole was targeted by vaccine-associated CD4 TCRs, dominant at 160-218 and 743-854. Nearly half of spike-specific TCRs reportedly target unmutated variant regions.

The chain uses TRBV10-3 and TRBJ2-1; D is possibly TRBD1 or TRBD2 (5 bases each). The sample was peripheral blood, taken 28 days after the second dose of the MenACWY control vaccine. The clonotype was recovered from an adult who received the MenACWY meningococcal vaccine as a control. The CDR3 here is CAISESLGRGNEQFF. CDR3 in DNA: TGTGCCATCAGTGAGTCGCTGGGGCGAGGGAATGAGCAGTTCTTC.